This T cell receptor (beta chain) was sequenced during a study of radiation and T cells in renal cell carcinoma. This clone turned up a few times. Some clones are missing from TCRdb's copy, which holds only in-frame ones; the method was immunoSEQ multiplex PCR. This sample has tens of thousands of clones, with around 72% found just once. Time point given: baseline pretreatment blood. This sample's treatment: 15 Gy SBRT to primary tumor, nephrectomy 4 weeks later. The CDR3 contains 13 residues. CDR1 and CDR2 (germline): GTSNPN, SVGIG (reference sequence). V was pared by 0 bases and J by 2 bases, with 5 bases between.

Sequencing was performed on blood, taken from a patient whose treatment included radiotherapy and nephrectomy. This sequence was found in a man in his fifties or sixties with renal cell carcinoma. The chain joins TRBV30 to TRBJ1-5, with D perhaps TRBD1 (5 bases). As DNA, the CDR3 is TGTGCCTGGAGTGTAGGGGGCAATCAGCCCCAGCATTTT. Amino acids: CAWSVGGNQPQHF.